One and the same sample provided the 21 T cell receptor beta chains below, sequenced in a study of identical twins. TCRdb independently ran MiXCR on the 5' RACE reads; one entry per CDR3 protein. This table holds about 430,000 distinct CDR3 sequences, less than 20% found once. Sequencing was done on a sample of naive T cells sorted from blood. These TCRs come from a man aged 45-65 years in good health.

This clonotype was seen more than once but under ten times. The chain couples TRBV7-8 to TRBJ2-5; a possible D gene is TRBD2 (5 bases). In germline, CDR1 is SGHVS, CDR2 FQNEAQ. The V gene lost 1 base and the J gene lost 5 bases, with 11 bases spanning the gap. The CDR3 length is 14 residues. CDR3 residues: CASSLVLAFETQYF. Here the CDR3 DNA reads TGTGCCAGCAGCTTAGTTCTAGCCTTCGAGACCCAGTACTTC.

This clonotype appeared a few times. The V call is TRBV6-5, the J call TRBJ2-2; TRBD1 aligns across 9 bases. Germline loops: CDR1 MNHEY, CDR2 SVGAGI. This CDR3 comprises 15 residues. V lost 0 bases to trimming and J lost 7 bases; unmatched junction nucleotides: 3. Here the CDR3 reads CASSYSGTGYGELFF. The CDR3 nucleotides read TGTGCCAGCAGTTACTCGGGGACAGGGTACGGGGAGCTGTTTTTT.

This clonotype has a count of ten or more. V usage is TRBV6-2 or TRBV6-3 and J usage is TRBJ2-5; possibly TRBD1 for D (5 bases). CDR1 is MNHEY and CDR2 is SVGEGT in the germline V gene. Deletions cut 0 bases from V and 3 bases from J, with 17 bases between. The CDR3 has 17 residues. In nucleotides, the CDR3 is TGTGCCAGCAGTTACTCGCTCAGGGTCGCCTCCAAAGAGACCCAGTACTTC. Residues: CASSYSLRVASKETQYF.

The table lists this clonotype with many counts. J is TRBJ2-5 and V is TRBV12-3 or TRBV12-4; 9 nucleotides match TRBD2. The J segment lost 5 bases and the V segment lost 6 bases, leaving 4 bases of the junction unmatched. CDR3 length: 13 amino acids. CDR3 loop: CASRPGTSETQYF. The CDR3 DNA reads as TGTGCCAGCAGACCCGGGACTAGCGAGACCCAGTACTTC.

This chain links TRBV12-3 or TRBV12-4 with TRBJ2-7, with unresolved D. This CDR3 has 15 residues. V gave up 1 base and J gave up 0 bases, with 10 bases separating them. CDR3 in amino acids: CASSLVPGSSYEQYF. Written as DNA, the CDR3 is TGTGCCAGCAGTTTAGTTCCGGGTTCCTCCTACGAGCAGTACTTC.

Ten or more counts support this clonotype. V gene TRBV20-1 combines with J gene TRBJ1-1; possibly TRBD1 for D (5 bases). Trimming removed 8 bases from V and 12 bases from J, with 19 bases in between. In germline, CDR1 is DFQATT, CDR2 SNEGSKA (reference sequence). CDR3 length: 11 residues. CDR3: CSSKLGWGSFF. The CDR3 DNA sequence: TGCAGTTCTAAGTTGGGCTGGGGGTCTTTCTTT.

CDR3 region: CASSLSIRETQYF. The DNA for the CDR3 is TGTGCCAGCAGCTTATCGATCCGGGAGACCCAGTACTTC. V is TRBV7-9 and J is TRBJ2-5; D call uncertain. Germline V gene lookup returns CDR1 SEHNR and CDR2 FQNEAQ (reference sequence). CDR3 length equals 13 residues. Trimming took off 2 bases at V and 5 bases at J, with 9 bases between the two ends.

CDR3 loop: CASSLVGGRAPYEQYF. CDR3 bases: TGTGCCAGCAGTCTTGTGGGAGGGAGGGCCCCCTACGAGCAGTACTTC. The chain uses TRBV7-2 and TRBJ2-7; 7 positions match TRBD2. This CDR3 comprises 16 residues. CDR1 SGHTA and CDR2 FQGNSA come from the germline V gene. V dropped 6 bases and J dropped 2; count of bases not matched to a gene: 13.

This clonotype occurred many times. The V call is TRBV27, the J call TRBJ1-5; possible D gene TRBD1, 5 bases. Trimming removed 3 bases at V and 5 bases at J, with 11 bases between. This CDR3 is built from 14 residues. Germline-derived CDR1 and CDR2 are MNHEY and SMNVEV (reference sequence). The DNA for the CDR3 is TGTGCCAGCAGTTTGGGACGAGGGTATCAGCCCCAGCATTTT. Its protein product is CASSLGRGYQPQHF.

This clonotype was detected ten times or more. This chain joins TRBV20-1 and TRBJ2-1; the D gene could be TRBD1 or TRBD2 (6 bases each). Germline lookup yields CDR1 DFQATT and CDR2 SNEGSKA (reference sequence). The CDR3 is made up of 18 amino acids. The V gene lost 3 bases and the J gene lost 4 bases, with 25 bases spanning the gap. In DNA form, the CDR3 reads TGCAGTGCTAGGTCTTTTGGGGGGCCCGGCGGTACTTACAATGAGCAGTTCTTC. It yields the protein CSARSFGGPGGTYNEQFF.

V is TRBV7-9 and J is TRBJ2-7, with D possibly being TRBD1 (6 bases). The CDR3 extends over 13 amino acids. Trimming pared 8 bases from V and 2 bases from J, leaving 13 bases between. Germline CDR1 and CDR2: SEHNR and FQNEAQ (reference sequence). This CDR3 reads CASGLTGPYEQYF. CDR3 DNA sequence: TGTGCCAGCGGCCTAACAGGGCCCTACGAGCAGTACTTC.

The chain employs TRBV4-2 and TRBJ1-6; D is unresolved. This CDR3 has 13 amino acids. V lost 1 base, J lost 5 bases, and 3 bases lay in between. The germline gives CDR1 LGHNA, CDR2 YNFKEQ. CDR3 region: CASSQGDNSPLHF. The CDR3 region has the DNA TGTGCCAGCAGCCAAGGGGATAATTCACCCCTCCACTTT.

The CDR3 reads CASSWSYNQPQHF. The CDR3, as DNA: TGTGCCAGCAGTTGGAGTTACAATCAGCCCCAGCATTTT. The chain links TRBV6-2 or TRBV6-3 to TRBJ1-5; D remains unclear. CDR1 is MNHEY, CDR2 SVGEGT, per germline. The V gene lost 4 bases and the J gene lost 3 bases, with 7 bases spanning the gap. The CDR3 consists of 13 residues.

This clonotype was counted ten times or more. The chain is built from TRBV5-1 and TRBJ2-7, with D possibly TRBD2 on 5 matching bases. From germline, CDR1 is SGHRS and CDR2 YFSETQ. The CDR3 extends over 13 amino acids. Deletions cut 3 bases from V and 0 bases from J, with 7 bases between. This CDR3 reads CASSSGSSYEQYF. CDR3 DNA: TGCGCCAGCAGCTCGGGGAGCTCCTACGAGCAGTACTTC.

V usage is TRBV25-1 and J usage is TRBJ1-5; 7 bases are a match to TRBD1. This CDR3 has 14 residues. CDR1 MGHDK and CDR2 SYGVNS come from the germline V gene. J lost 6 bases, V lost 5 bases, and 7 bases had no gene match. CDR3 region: CASSQTGVRQPQHF. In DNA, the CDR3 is TGTGCCAGCAGTCAAACAGGGGTGCGTCAGCCCCAGCATTTT. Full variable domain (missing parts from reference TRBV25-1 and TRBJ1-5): EADIYQTPRYLVIGTGKKITLECSQTMGHDKMYWYQQDPGMELHLIHYSYGVNSTEKGDLSSESTVSRIRTEHFPLTLESARPSHTSQYLCASSQTGVRQPQHFGDGTRLSIL.

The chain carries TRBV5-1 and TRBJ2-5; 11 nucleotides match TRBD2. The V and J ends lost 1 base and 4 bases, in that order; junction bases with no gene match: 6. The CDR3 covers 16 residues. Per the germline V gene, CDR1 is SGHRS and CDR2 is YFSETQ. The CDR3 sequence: CASSLRLAGLGETQYF. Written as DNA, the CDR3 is TGCGCCAGCAGCTTGCGACTAGCGGGGTTGGGAGAGACCCAGTACTTC. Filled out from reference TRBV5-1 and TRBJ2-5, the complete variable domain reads KAGVTQTPRYLIKTRGQQVTLSCSPISGHRSVSWYQQTPGQGLQFLFEYFSETQRNKGNFPGRFSGRQFSNSRSEMNVSTLELGDSALYLCASSLRLAGLGETQYFGPGTRLLVL.

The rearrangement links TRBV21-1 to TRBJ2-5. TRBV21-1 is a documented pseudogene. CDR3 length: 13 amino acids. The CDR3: CASSLHWNETQYF. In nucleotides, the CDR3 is TGTGCCAGCAGCCTCCATTGGAACGAGACCCAGTACTTC.

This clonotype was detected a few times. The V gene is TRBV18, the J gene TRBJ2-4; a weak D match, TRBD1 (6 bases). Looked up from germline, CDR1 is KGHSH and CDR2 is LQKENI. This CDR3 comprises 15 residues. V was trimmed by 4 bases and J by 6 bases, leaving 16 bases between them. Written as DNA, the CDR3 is TGTGCCAGCTCACGAGATTACCGGGACACAAACATTCAGTACTTC. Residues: CASSRDYRDTNIQYF.

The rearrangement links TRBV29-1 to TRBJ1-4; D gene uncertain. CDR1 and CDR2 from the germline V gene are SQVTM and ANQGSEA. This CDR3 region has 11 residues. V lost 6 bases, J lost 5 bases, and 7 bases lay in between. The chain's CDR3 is CSVPDNEKLFF. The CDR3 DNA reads TGCAGCGTCCCCGACAATGAAAAACTGTTTTTT.

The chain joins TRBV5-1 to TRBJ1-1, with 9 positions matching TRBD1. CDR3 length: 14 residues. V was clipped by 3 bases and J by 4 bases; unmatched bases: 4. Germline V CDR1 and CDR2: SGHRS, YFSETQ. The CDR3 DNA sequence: TGCGCCAGCAGCTCGGAACAGGGGGCCACTGAAGCTTTCTTT. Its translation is CASSSEQGATEAFF.

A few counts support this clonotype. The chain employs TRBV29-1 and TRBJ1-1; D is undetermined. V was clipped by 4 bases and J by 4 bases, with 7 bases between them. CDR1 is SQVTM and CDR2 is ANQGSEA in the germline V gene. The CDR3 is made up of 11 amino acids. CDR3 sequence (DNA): TGCAGCGTTGCGGCCGCCACTGAAGCTTTCTTT. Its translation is CSVAAATEAFF. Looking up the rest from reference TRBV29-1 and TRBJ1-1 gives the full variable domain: SAVISQKPSRDICQRGTSLTIQCQVDSQVTMMFWYRQQPGQSLTLIATANQGSEATYESGFVIDKFPISRPNLTFSTLTVSNMSPEDSSIYLCSVAAATEAFFGQGTRLTVV.